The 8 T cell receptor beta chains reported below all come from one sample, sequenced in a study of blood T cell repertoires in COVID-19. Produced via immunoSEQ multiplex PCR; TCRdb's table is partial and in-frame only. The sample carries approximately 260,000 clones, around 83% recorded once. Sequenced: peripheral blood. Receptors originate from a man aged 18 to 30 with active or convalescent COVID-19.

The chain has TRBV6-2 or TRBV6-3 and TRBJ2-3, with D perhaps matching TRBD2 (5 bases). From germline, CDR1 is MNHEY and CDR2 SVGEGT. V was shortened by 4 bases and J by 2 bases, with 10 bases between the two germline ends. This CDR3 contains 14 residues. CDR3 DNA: TGTGCCAGCAGTTTCAGCGGTTTCACAGATACGCAGTATTTT. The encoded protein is CASSFSGFTDTQYF.

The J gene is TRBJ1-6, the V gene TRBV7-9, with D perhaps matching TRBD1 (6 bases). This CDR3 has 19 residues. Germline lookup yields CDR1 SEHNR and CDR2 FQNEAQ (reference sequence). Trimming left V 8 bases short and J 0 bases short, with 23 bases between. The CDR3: CASATTGTHRSSYNSPLHF. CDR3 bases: TGTGCCAGCGCCACGACCGGGACACACCGAAGCTCCTATAATTCACCCCTCCACTTT.

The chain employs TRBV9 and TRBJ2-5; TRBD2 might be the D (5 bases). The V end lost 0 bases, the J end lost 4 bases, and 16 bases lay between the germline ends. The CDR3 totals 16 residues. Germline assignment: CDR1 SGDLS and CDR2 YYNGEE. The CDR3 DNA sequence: TGTGCCAGCAGCGTAGGCGTGGGAGAGGATTCAGAGACCCAGTACTTC. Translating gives CASSVGVGEDSETQYF.

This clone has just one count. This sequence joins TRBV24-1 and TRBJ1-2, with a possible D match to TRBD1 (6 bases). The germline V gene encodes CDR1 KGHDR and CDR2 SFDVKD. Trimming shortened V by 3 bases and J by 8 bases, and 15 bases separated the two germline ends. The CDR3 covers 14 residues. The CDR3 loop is CATSDDGQRRGYTF. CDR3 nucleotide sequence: TGTGCCACCAGTGATGACGGACAGAGGAGAGGCTACACCTTC.

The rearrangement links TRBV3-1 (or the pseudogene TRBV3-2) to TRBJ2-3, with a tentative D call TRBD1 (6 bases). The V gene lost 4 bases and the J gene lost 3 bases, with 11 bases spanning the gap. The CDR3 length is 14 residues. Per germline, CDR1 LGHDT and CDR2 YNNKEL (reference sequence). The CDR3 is CASSRRQGTDTQYF. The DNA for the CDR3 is TGTGCCAGCAGCCGAAGGCAGGGGACAGATACGCAGTATTTT.

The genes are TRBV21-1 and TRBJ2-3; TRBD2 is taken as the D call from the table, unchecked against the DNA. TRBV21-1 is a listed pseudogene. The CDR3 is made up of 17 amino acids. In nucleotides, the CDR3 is TGTGCCAGCAGCAAATGGGGGCGGGAGGGCAGCACAGATACGCAGTATTTT. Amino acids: CASSKWGREGSTDTQYF.

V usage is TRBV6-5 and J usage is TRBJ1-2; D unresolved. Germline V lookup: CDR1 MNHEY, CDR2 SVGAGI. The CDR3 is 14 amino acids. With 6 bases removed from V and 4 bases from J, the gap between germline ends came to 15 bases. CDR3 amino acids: CASSTTARGYGYTF. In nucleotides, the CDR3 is TGTGCCAGCAGCACGACGGCGCGCGGCTATGGCTACACCTTC.

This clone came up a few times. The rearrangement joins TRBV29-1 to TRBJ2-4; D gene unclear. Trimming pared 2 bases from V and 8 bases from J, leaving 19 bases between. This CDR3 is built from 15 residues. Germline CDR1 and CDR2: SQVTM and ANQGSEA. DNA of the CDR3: TGCAGCGTTGAATTTACGACGGTGAGTGGAGACATTCAGTACTTC. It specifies CSVEFTTVSGDIQYF.